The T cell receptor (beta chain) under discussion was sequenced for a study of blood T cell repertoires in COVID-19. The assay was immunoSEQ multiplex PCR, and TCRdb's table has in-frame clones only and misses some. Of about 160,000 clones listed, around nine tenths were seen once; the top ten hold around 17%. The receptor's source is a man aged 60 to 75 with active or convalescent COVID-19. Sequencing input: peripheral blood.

This CDR3 is CASKPRTEFIYGYTF. Here the CDR3 DNA reads TGTGCCAGTAAACCCCGGACAGAATTCATCTATGGCTACACCTTC. V gene TRBV19 combines with J gene TRBJ1-2; the D gene is possibly TRBD1 (6 bases). With 7 bases removed from V and 4 bases from J, the gap between germline ends came to 19 bases. This CDR3 comprises 15 residues. Germline lookup yields CDR1 LNHDA and CDR2 SQIVND (reference sequence). The entire variable domain, with the rest obtained from reference TRBV19 and TRBJ1-2, is as follows: DGGITQSPKYLFRKEGQNVTLSCEQNLNHDAMYWYRQDPGQGLRLIYYSQIVNDFQKGDIAEGYSVSREKKESFPLTVTSAQKNPTAFYLCASKPRTEFIYGYTFGSGTRLTVV.